A selection of T cell receptor beta chains follows, all from one sample in a study of blood T cell repertoires in COVID-19. Profiled with immunoSEQ multiplex PCR; TCRdb holds only in-frame clones, not every one. This sample yields around 270,000 clones, of which 65% to 90% are seen a single time; roughly 1.8% belongs to the top ten. The sequenced sample was peripheral blood. The receptor set was obtained from a young man with active or convalescent COVID-19. The CDR3 runs from the conserved cysteine through the conserved F or W. The D gene is left open where the match is weak. Where a row states a size, it is once, few, many or the class of an expanded clone; other rows omit it.

v_call	d_call	clone_size	j_call	cdr3_aa	cdr3_nt
TRBV4-1	TRBD1	-	TRBJ2-1	CASSQAGTAANNEQFF	TGCGCCAGCAGCCAAGCTGGGACAGCCGCTAACAATGAGCAGTTCTTC
TRBV6-6	-	-	TRBJ2-4	CASPPPTRGAKNIQYF	TGTGCCAGCCCCCCCCCGACTCGGGGGGCTAAAAACATTCAGTACTTC
TRBV15	TRBD2	few	TRBJ2-5	CATSYGTGGGPETQYF	TGTGCCACCAGCTATGGAACGGGGGGAGGCCCAGAGACCCAGTACTTC
TRBV25-1	-	-	TRBJ1-2	CASSSDEFYGYTF	TGTGCCAGCAGTAGCGACGAGTTCTATGGCTACACCTTC
TRBV3-1/TRBV3-2	-	once	TRBJ1-2	CASSHAASRLNYGYTF	TGTGCCAGCAGCCACGCGGCAAGCCGGTTAAACTATGGCTACACCTTC
TRBV7-8	-	-	TRBJ2-5	CASSLVVGPGQETQYF	TGTGCCAGCAGCTTAGTTGTAGGGCCGGGGCAAGAGACCCAGTACTTC
TRBV7-2	-	-	TRBJ1-6	CASSFGGSNSPLHF	TGTGCCAGCAGCTTCGGGGGAAGTAATTCACCCCTCCACTTT
TRBV4-1	-	-	TRBJ2-7	CASSHTGPGTYEQYF	TGCGCCAGCAGCCATACCGGGCCCGGGACCTACGAGCAGTACTTC
TRBV7-9	-	once	TRBJ2-2	CASSASSYRELFF	TGTGCCAGCAGCGCTTCGTCCTATCGGGAGCTGTTTTTT
TRBV4-3	-	once	TRBJ2-5	CASSQDRGETQYF	TGCGCCAGCAGCCAAGACCGGGGAGAGACCCAGTACTTC
TRBV9	-	-	TRBJ1-6	CASSATQLSSYNSPLHF	TGTGCCAGCAGCGCCACTCAACTGAGCTCCTATAATTCACCCCTCCACTTT
TRBV7-2	-	-	TRBJ2-7	CASSFGTRSAYEQYF	TGTGCCAGCAGCTTCGGGACACGAAGTGCCTACGAGCAGTACTTC
TRBV3-1/TRBV3-2	TRBD2	-	TRBJ2-7	CASSQDLGIAGSYEQYF	TGTGCCAGCAGCCAAGATCTCGGCATAGCGGGGAGTTACGAGCAGTACTTC
TRBV5-6	TRBD1	few	TRBJ1-5	CASSSRDRGSNQPQHF	TGTGCCAGCAGCTCCAGAGACAGGGGCTCCAATCAGCCCCAGCATTTT
TRBV29-1	TRBD1	-	TRBJ2-1	CSVADYQGAKYNEQFF	TGCAGCGTTGCCGATTACCAGGGGGCGAAATACAATGAGCAGTTCTTC
TRBV28	TRBD2	once	TRBJ2-5	CASTGSGGGRQTQYF	TGTGCCAGCACAGGAAGCGGGGGTGGACGTCAGACCCAGTACTTC
TRBV5-1	-	-	TRBJ2-5	CASSFETGRSETQYF	TGCGCCAGCAGCTTCGAGACTGGGAGATCGGAGACCCAGTACTTC
TRBV3-1/TRBV3-2	-	-	TRBJ2-7	CASSLRHRLSYEQYF	TGTGCCAGCAGCCTGAGGCACAGGCTTTCCTACGAGCAGTACTTC
TRBV19	-	once	TRBJ1-3	CASSIRSGSGNTIYF	TGTGCCAGTAGTATACGGTCAGGGTCTGGAAACACCATATATTTT
TRBV4-3	-	-	TRBJ1-4	CASSQGGQGRPWNEKLFF	TGCGCCAGCAGCCAGGGGGGGCAGGGACGTCCCTGGAATGAAAAACTGTTTTTT